The 28 T cell receptor beta chains in this list originate from one sample, sequenced in a study of Tregs in tolerant kidney transplant recipients. Sequencing used immunoSEQ multiplex PCR; TCRdb keeps in-frame clones, though not all of them. The sample gives tens of thousands of clones, roughly 84% of which show up once; roughly 4% is in the top ten. The source material was CD4+ T cells from blood. Receptors originate from a human donor in good health.

The chain's CDR3 is CASSWDREETQYF. The CDR3 DNA reads TGTGCCAGCAGCTGGGACAGGGAAGAGACCCAGTACTTC. The chain employs TRBV7-2 and TRBJ2-5; 9 positions match TRBD1. Germline V gene sequence: CDR1 SGHTA, CDR2 FQGNSA. V shed 4 bases, J shed 3 bases, and the junction held 0 bases outside the gene matches. The CDR3 contains 13 residues.

This clone was observed a few times. This chain joins TRBV7-9 and TRBJ1-5; D unclear. This CDR3 is 13 amino acids long. V lost 0 bases, J lost 1 base, and 1 base lay in between. The germline gives CDR1 SEHNR, CDR2 FQNEAQ (reference sequence). CDR3 sequence reads: CASSLASNQPQHF. The CDR3 region has the DNA TGTGCCAGCAGCTTAGCCAGCAATCAGCCCCAGCATTTT.

The chain recombines TRBV7-2 with TRBJ1-1; 8 nucleotides line up with TRBD1. CDR1 and CDR2 from the germline V gene are SGHTA and FQGNSA. The CDR3 totals 16 residues. V lost 6 bases to trimming and J lost 8 bases; unmatched junction nucleotides: 17. Here the CDR3 DNA reads TGTGCCAGCAGGGAAAAGACAGGGGACTCTTTCAGGGAAGCTTTCTTT. Translating it yields CASREKTGDSFREAFF.

The V and J genes are TRBV7-2 and TRBJ2-5, with D perhaps matching TRBD1 (6 bases). CDR1 and CDR2 from the germline V gene are SGHTA and FQGNSA. The CDR3 spans 14 residues. With 5 bases removed from V and 2 bases from J, the gap between germline ends came to 12 bases. This chain's CDR3 is CASSRRGNQETQYF. In DNA, the CDR3 is TGTGCCAGCAGCCGTAGGGGGAATCAAGAGACCCAGTACTTC.

This chain links TRBV7-2 with TRBJ1-5; no clear D. The V and J ends lost 4 bases and 5 bases respectively, with 9 bases between them. In germline, CDR1 is SGHTA, CDR2 FQGNSA. CDR3 length equals 13 residues. The DNA of the CDR3 is TGTGCCAGCAGCTCGAAGCAGGATCAGCCCCAGCATTTT. It specifies CASSSKQDQPQHF.

The chain is built from TRBV7-8 and TRBJ2-7; D gene ambiguous. The CDR3 consists of 13 residues. Per germline, CDR1 SGHVS and CDR2 FQNEAQ. With 1 base removed from V and 7 bases from J, the gap between germline ends came to 11 bases. The CDR3 nucleotides read TGTGCCAGCAGCTTAGACGGTATAGGGGAGCAGTACTTC. It translates to CASSLDGIGEQYF. The full variable domain, completed using reference TRBV7-8 and TRBJ2-7, is GAGVSQSPRYKVAKRGQDVALRCDPISGHVSLFWYQQALGQGPEFLTYFQNEAQLDKSGLPSDRFFAERPEGSVSTLKIQRTQQEDSAVYLCASSLDGIGEQYFGPGTRLTVT.

V is TRBV4-1 and J is TRBJ2-2, with D uncertain. This CDR3 spans 13 amino acids. Trimming took off 0 bases at V and 12 bases at J, with 11 bases between the two ends. Looked up from germline, CDR1 is MGHRA and CDR2 is YSYEKL. CDR3 protein: CASSQERLGQLFF. The CDR3 region has the DNA TGCGCCAGCAGCCAAGAAAGGCTTGGACAGCTGTTTTTT.

V and J are TRBV14 and TRBJ1-2; D gene unclear. The germline V and J ends were trimmed by 4 bases and 5 bases, with 14 bases remaining between them. This CDR3 has 14 amino acids. Germline V gives CDR1 SGHDN, CDR2 FVKESK. Here the CDR3 reads CASSRRASVYGYTF. CDR3 nucleotides: TGTGCCAGCAGCCGCCGGGCCAGCGTGTATGGCTACACCTTC.

V gene TRBV6-6 combines with J gene TRBJ2-5, with 11 positions matching TRBD1. CDR1 is MNHNY and CDR2 is SVGAGI in the germline V gene (reference sequence). J lost 4 bases, V lost 8 bases, and 12 bases had no gene match. The CDR3 contains 16 residues. The CDR3: CASVRKSGTGGETQYF. CDR3 bases: TGTGCCAGCGTTAGGAAGTCCGGGACAGGGGGAGAGACCCAGTACTTC.

This clone was detected only once. This sequence joins TRBV5-4 and TRBJ2-3; 13 bases map to TRBD2. Germline loops: CDR1 SGHNT, CDR2 YYREEE (reference sequence). This CDR3 region has 16 residues. V shed 0 bases, J shed 7 bases, and the junction held 5 bases outside the gene matches. As DNA, the CDR3 is TGTGCCAGCAGCTTGGGGGGGACTAGCGGGGCCAATACGCAGTATTTT. Its translation: CASSLGGTSGANTQYF. Complete variable domain (other parts from reference TRBV5-4 and TRBJ2-3): ETGVTQSPTHLIKTRGQQVTLRCSSQSGHNTVSWYQQALGQGPQFIFQYYREEENGRGNFPPRFSGLQFPNYSSELNVNALELDDSALYLCASSLGGTSGANTQYFGPGTRLTVL.

The chain has TRBV11-2 and TRBJ2-2; maybe TRBD2 (5 bases). The V and J ends lost 0 bases and 5 bases respectively, with 16 bases between them. The germline gives CDR1 SGHAT, CDR2 FQNNGV. The CDR3 has 17 residues. The DNA for the CDR3 is TGTGCCAGCAGCTTAGATCCGTGGGAGCGAGGAACCGGGGAGCTGTTTTTT. Translated: CASSLDPWERGTGELFF.

Written as DNA, the CDR3 is TGCAGTGCTCTTCTCAGGGAAAGGCTGTTTTTT. Its protein is CSALLRERLFF. The V gene is TRBV20-1, the J gene TRBJ1-4; D is possibly TRBD1 (5 bases). Germline V gene sequence: CDR1 DFQATT, CDR2 SNEGSKA (reference sequence). Trimming shortened V by 5 bases and J by 14 bases, and 15 bases separated the two germline ends. This CDR3 has 11 amino acids.

This clone showed up just a few times. The genes are TRBV7-2 and TRBJ2-1; TRBD2 agrees at 11 bases. This CDR3 has 16 amino acids. Germline V gene sequence: CDR1 SGHTA, CDR2 FQGNSA. The ends lost 4 bases at V and 3 bases at J; junction bases unmatched: 5. The DNA of the CDR3 is TGTGCCAGCAGCTCCTGGGGACTAGCGGACTACAATGAGCAGTTCTTC. Encoded protein: CASSSWGLADYNEQFF.

The chain couples TRBV6-1 to TRBJ1-5, with TRBD1 identical over 7 bases. Per the germline V gene, CDR1 is MNHNS and CDR2 is SASEGT. The CDR3 is made up of 16 amino acids. V shed 3 bases, J shed 1 base, and the junction held 6 bases outside the gene matches. This CDR3 reads CASSDRSGGSNQPQHF. The CDR3 DNA sequence: TGTGCCAGCAGTGACCGATCAGGGGGGAGCAATCAGCCCCAGCATTTT.

The V and J genes are TRBV6-5 and TRBJ1-2; D call uncertain. This CDR3 spans 16 amino acids. The V gene's germline CDR1 is MNHEY and CDR2 SVGAGI. The V end lost 2 bases, the J end lost 1 base, and 14 bases lay between the germline ends. CDR3 residues: CASSYGGGTVNYGYTF. Written as DNA, the CDR3 is TGTGCCAGCAGTTACGGAGGAGGAACAGTTAACTATGGCTACACCTTC.

V and J are TRBV5-1 and TRBJ1-4; TRBD1 matches 8 bases. The trim removed 2 bases at V and 6 bases at J, leaving 9 bases unmatched. From germline, CDR1 is SGHRS and CDR2 YFSETQ. The CDR3 is 16 residues long. CDR3 loop: CASSFQGARFDEKLFF. Written as DNA, the CDR3 is TGCGCCAGCAGCTTCCAGGGGGCGAGGTTTGATGAAAAACTGTTTTTT.

J is TRBJ1-5 and V is TRBV30; D is possibly TRBD1 (6 bases). The length of the CDR3 is 13 residues. V dropped 2 bases and J dropped 6 bases, with 11 bases sitting between them. The germline CDR1 and CDR2 sequences are GTSNPN and SVGIG (reference sequence). In DNA, the CDR3 is TGTGCCTGGAGTCCTGGGGGCGGTCAGCCCCAGCATTTT. Translation: CAWSPGGGQPQHF.

This chain connects TRBV5-1 to TRBJ2-7; 11 nucleotides line up with TRBD1. Trimming cost V 4 bases and J 5 bases; bases outside gene matches: 2. Germline loops: CDR1 SGHRS, CDR2 YFSETQ. The CDR3 contains 13 residues. The CDR3: CASSQGQGDEQYF. The CDR3 nucleotides are TGCGCCAGCAGCCAGGGACAGGGGGACGAGCAGTACTTC.

This chain joins TRBV4-3 and TRBJ2-2; 9 positions agree with TRBD2. The CDR3 totals 15 residues. V lost 3 bases, J lost 8 bases, and 7 bases stayed unmatched. Per the germline V gene, CDR1 is LGHNA and CDR2 is YSLEER. The CDR3 nucleotides are TGCGCCAGCAGCCAGGTAGCGGGAGTTGGTGGGGAGCTGTTTTTT. Translating it yields CASSQVAGVGGELFF.

This clone was detected once. The rearrangement links TRBV4-2 to TRBJ2-5; 9 bases match TRBD2. The CDR3 runs 16 residues. Germline V gives CDR1 LGHNA, CDR2 YNFKEQ. V was clipped by 0 bases and J by 4 bases; unmatched bases: 6. CDR3 amino acids: CASSQERRGGGETQYF. The CDR3 bases are TGTGCCAGCAGCCAAGAGCGGCGGGGGGGCGGAGAGACCCAGTACTTC.

The rearrangement links TRBV6-1 to TRBJ2-2, with a tentative D call TRBD1 (5 bases). The ends were cut back, 10 bases at V and 4 bases at J, with 16 bases in the middle. The CDR3 is 14 residues long. The germline CDR1 and CDR2 sequences are MNHNS and SASEGT. The DNA of the CDR3 is TGTGCCATCATCCTAGGGGTATCCACCGGGGAGCTGTTTTTT. The encoded protein is CAIILGVSTGELFF.

The chain couples TRBV18 to TRBJ2-7; perhaps TRBD1 as D (5 bases). Germline loops: CDR1 KGHSH, CDR2 LQKENI. Trimming pared 0 bases from V and 5 bases from J, leaving 8 bases between. The CDR3 covers 13 residues. The chain's CDR3 is CASSPPNRHEQYF. The CDR3 coding sequence is TGTGCCAGCTCACCACCCAACAGGCACGAGCAGTACTTC.

The genes are TRBV28 and TRBJ1-2; 7 nucleotides line up with TRBD1. The germline gives CDR1 MDHEN, CDR2 SYDVKM. J gave up 2 bases and V 11 bases, and 8 bases lay outside the gene matches. The CDR3 is 13 residues long. In DNA form, the CDR3 reads TGTGCCTCGAAGGGACAGCGAAACTATGGCTACACCTTC. This codes for CASKGQRNYGYTF.

The chain uses TRBV6-1 and TRBJ1-1, with D tentatively TRBD1 (6 bases). Germline V gives CDR1 MNHNS, CDR2 SASEGT. The CDR3 contains 13 residues. V was cut by 1 base and J by 10 bases, with 13 bases left in between. CDR3 DNA sequence: TGTGCCAGCAGTGAAGGCGGGGGCTTCGGAGCTTTCTTT. It codes for CASSEGGGFGAFF.

The chain combines TRBV10-3 with TRBJ2-7; either TRBD1 or TRBD2 may supply D (5 bases each). This CDR3 is 14 amino acids long. Trimming removed 6 bases at V and 3 bases at J, with 15 bases between. Germline V lookup: CDR1 ENHRY, CDR2 SYGVKD. The CDR3 DNA reads TGTGCCATCAGCCAAGGAGGTGGGGGCTACGAGCAGTACTTC. It yields the protein CAISQGGGGYEQYF.

This rearrangement joins TRBV29-1 to TRBJ1-4; TRBD1 agrees at 8 bases. CDR1 is SQVTM and CDR2 is ANQGSEA in the germline V gene. The CDR3 runs to 13 residues. With 6 bases clipped from V and 2 bases from J, the junction kept 2 bases outside the gene matches. The CDR3 loop is CSVTGATNEKLFF. The CDR3 DNA follows: TGCAGCGTGACAGGGGCGACTAATGAAAAACTGTTTTTT. Together with reference TRBV29-1 and TRBJ1-4, the CDR3 gives the full variable domain: SAVISQKPSRDICQRGTSLTIQCQVDSQVTMMFWYRQQPGQSLTLIATANQGSEATYESGFVIDKFPISRPNLTFSTLTVSNMSPEDSSIYLCSVTGATNEKLFFGSGTQLSVL.

This sequence joins TRBV18 and TRBJ2-7; 7 bases agree with TRBD1. Germline V CDR1 and CDR2: KGHSH, LQKENI. This CDR3 comprises 18 residues. V lost 0 bases, J lost 5 bases, and 16 bases stayed unmatched. CDR3 coding DNA: TGTGCCAGCTCACCACCAGGCTCGACAGGGCCCTTGGGAGACGAGCAGTACTTC. This sequence encodes CASSPPGSTGPLGDEQYF.

The chain has TRBV5-5 and TRBJ2-7, with D possibly being TRBD2 (6 bases). Germline values: CDR1 SGHKS, CDR2 YYEKEE (reference sequence). The CDR3 spans 13 residues. Trimming left V 0 bases short and J 11 bases short, with 15 bases between. The CDR3 loop reads CASSLGTMASEYF. CDR3 sequence (DNA): TGTGCCAGCAGCTTGGGGACTATGGCATCGGAGTACTTC.